Each of the 20 T cell receptor beta chains below was sequenced from the same sample in a study of beta chain features in type 1 diabetes. The entirety of the isolated RNA underwent reverse transcription, so expressed TCRB transcripts were sequenced. The data were produced by immunoSEQ multiplex PCR, yet TCRdb's version contains in-frame clones alone and is incomplete. The data contain fewer than 650,000 clones, 15% to 18% of them singletons. Specimen: naive CD4+ T cells from blood. The receptors derive from a young man in good health.

This chain connects TRBV9 to TRBJ1-1; possibly TRBD1 for D (5 bases). This CDR3 has 15 amino acids. The V and J ends lost 4 bases and 1 base respectively, with 14 bases between them. CDR1 and CDR2 from the germline V gene are SGDLS and YYNGEE. CDR3 sequence: CASSPGAGRNTEAFF. CDR3 coding DNA: TGTGCCAGCAGCCCCGGGGCAGGGAGGAACACTGAAGCTTTCTTT.

This chain joins TRBV30 and TRBJ1-2; D is possibly TRBD1 (5 bases). Trimming removed 4 bases from V and 2 bases from J, with 11 bases in between. The CDR3 runs 13 residues. CDR1 GTSNPN and CDR2 SVGIG come from the germline V gene (reference sequence). The CDR3, as DNA: TGTGCCTGGAAGCGACAGACGAACTATGGCTACACCTTC. It yields the protein CAWKRQTNYGYTF.

The chain joins TRBV9 to TRBJ1-2; D gene uncertain. The CDR3 consists of 14 residues. Germline V gene sequence: CDR1 SGDLS, CDR2 YYNGEE. The V end lost 4 bases, the J end lost 5 bases, and 15 bases lay between the germline ends. In nucleotides, the CDR3 is TGTGCCAGCAGCCAAAGTAGGTGGGGATATGGCTACACCTTC. It yields the protein CASSQSRWGYGYTF.

Only a few counts were recorded for this clone. Within the sample, other DNA sequences also encode this same CDR3. V usage is TRBV28 and J usage is TRBJ2-7; maybe TRBD1 (6 bases). With 5 bases removed from V and 4 bases from J, the gap between germline ends came to 6 bases. The CDR3 totals 11 residues. Germline V CDR1 and CDR2: MDHEN, SYDVKM. CDR3 residues: CASSDRYEQYF. CDR3 nucleotides: TGTGCCAGCAGTGACAGGTACGAGCAGTACTTC. The full variable domain, completed using reference TRBV28 and TRBJ2-7, is DVKVTQSSRYLVKRTGEKVFLECVQDMDHENMFWYRQDPGLGLRLIYFSYDVKMKEKGDIPEGYSVSREKKERFSLILESASTNQTSMYLCASSDRYEQYFGPGTRLTVT.

In its sample, this clone was seen a few times. The V and J genes are TRBV27 and TRBJ1-2; 7 bases line up with TRBD1. V was pared by 6 bases and J by 4 bases, with 8 bases of the junction left unmatched. The germline gives CDR1 MNHEY, CDR2 SMNVEV (reference sequence). This CDR3 comprises 14 residues. CDR3 sequence: CASRGTASGYGYTF. The CDR3, as DNA: TGTGCCAGCAGAGGGACAGCCTCGGGCTATGGCTACACCTTC.

This clone appeared a few times. CDR3 coding DNA: TGTGCCAGCAGTTTTCGGACTGCGACAGAGACCCAGTACTTC. It encodes CASSFRTATETQYF. The gene calls are TRBV28 and TRBJ2-5; possibly TRBD2 for D (5 bases). V was pared by 3 bases and J by 4 bases, with 12 bases between. The germline V gene encodes CDR1 MDHEN and CDR2 SYDVKM. The CDR3 spans 14 residues.

This chain uses TRBV9 with TRBJ1-1; D gene unclear. The CDR3 contains 15 residues. From germline, CDR1 is SGDLS and CDR2 YYNGEE. V was trimmed by 0 bases and J by 3 bases, leaving 12 bases between them. DNA for the CDR3: TGTGCCAGCAGCGTAGCCCTGTGGCGGGACACTGAAGCTTTCTTT. This codes for CASSVALWRDTEAFF.

The chain combines TRBV9 with TRBJ2-2; 12 positions agree with TRBD1. CDR3 length: 15 amino acids. V lost 7 bases to trimming and J lost 7 bases; unmatched junction nucleotides: 8. Germline V gives CDR1 SGDLS, CDR2 YYNGEE. CDR3 DNA sequence: TGTGCCAGCGGCCGGGACAGGGGGCAGGGCGGGGAGCTGTTTTTT. Protein sequence: CASGRDRGQGGELFF.

This clone came up a few times. V usage is TRBV19 and J usage is TRBJ1-1; 7 nucleotides agree with TRBD1. This CDR3 region has 15 residues. The J segment lost 1 base and the V segment lost 4 bases, leaving 6 bases of the junction unmatched. Germline-derived CDR1 and CDR2 are LNHDA and SQIVND (reference sequence). CDR3 amino acids: CASSTPGGANTEAFF. In DNA form, the CDR3 reads TGTGCCAGTAGTACGCCAGGGGGGGCGAACACTGAAGCTTTCTTT.

This clone came up a few times. The sample contains more than one DNA sequence encoding this CDR3. V usage is TRBV6-5 and J usage is TRBJ2-7, with 9 positions matching TRBD1. V shed 0 bases and J 2 bases; nucleotides not matched to a gene: 2. The germline gives CDR1 MNHEY, CDR2 SVGAGI. The CDR3 is 15 amino acids. CDR3 sequence (DNA): TGTGCCAGCAGTTACTCGGGACAGGGAACCTACGAGCAGTACTTC. Its protein is CASSYSGQGTYEQYF.

The sample holds a few counts of this clone. The gene calls are TRBV12-1 and TRBJ2-1; the table assigns TRBD1, which was not confirmed against the DNA. TRBV12-1 is recorded as a pseudogene. The CDR3 loop spans 16 amino acids. In DNA form, the CDR3 reads TGTGCCAGCAGCTTTGCGGGACAGGGAATTGTAAATGAGCAGTTCTTC. Amino acid sequence: CASSFAGQGIVNEQFF.

This rearrangement joins TRBV9 to TRBJ1-2, with no clear D. The CDR3 covers 14 residues. Trimming left V 0 bases short and J 4 bases short, with 10 bases between. Germline lookup yields CDR1 SGDLS and CDR2 YYNGEE. The CDR3 nucleotides read TGTGCCAGCAGCGTAGAAACGGCGGGCTATGGCTACACCTTC. This codes for CASSVETAGYGYTF.

J is TRBJ2-5 and V is TRBV10-3; 8 nucleotides align to TRBD1. The CDR3 runs 16 residues. Germline assignment: CDR1 ENHRY and CDR2 SYGVKD. V lost 5 bases to trimming and J lost 2 bases; unmatched junction nucleotides: 10. The CDR3 nucleotides read TGTGCCATCAGTCCCGCCGGACAGGGAAGGCAAGAGACCCAGTACTTC. Translating it yields CAISPAGQGRQETQYF.

The chain links TRBV30 to TRBJ2-2; 9 bases agree with TRBD2. V was clipped by 1 base and J by 4 bases; unmatched bases: 10. The CDR3 has 17 amino acids. The germline gives CDR1 GTSNPN, CDR2 SVGIG (reference sequence). The CDR3 loop reads CAWSAPGGGGGTGELFF. CDR3 DNA: TGTGCCTGGAGTGCTCCCGGAGGCGGGGGGGGCACCGGGGAGCTGTTTTTT.

This clone was seen a few times. The chain uses TRBV7-3 and TRBJ2-7; 7 bases line up with TRBD2. Germline CDR1 and CDR2: SGHTA and FQGTGA. CDR3 length equals 14 residues. V lost 2 bases, J lost 6 bases, and 7 bases stayed unmatched. For the CDR3, the DNA is TGTGCCAGCAGCTTAGGCGGGAGTAAGGGCGAGCAGTACTTC. Translating it yields CASSLGGSKGEQYF.

This clone was counted between two and nine times. The chain carries TRBV6-5 and TRBJ1-1, with D unresolved. V lost 6 bases and J 1 base, leaving 9 bases between the germline ends. The CDR3 runs to 13 residues. Germline CDR1 reads MNHEY; CDR2 reads SVGAGI. The CDR3 DNA follows: TGTGCCAGCAGCCTTACAAGGAACACTGAAGCTTTCTTT. Amino acid sequence: CASSLTRNTEAFF.

The chain joins TRBV7-2 to TRBJ1-2, with 10 bases fitting TRBD1. The CDR3 covers 14 residues. CDR1 is SGHTA, CDR2 FQGNSA, per germline. The trim removed 8 bases at V and 3 bases at J, leaving 6 bases unmatched. The CDR3 sequence: CASAGQGFYYGYTF. For the CDR3, the DNA is TGTGCCAGCGCGGGACAGGGGTTTTACTATGGCTACACCTTC.

The table lists this clone with a few counts. V usage is TRBV21-1 and J usage is TRBJ2-2; the table's D call, TRBD1, was not checked against the DNA. TRBV21-1 is flagged as a pseudogene. This CDR3 has 17 residues. The CDR3 DNA sequence: TGTGCCAGCAGCAAAGCGGGGGACAGGGAGAACACCGGGGAGCTGTTTTTT. It translates to CASSKAGDRENTGELFF.

This chain uses TRBV15 with TRBJ2-7; maybe TRBD1 (6 bases). V was cut by 0 bases and J by 2 bases, with 11 bases left in between. Germline-derived CDR1 and CDR2 are LNHNV and YYDKDF (reference sequence). This CDR3 region has 15 residues. CDR3 nucleotides: TGTGCCACCAGCAGAGAGGTGACAGGCACCTACGAGCAGTACTTC. Translating it yields CATSREVTGTYEQYF. The entire variable domain, with the rest obtained from reference TRBV15 and TRBJ2-7, is as follows: DAMVIQNPRYQVTQFGKPVTLSCSQTLNHNVMYWYQQKSSQAPKLLFHYYDKDFNNEADTPDNFQSRRPNTSFCFLDIRSPGLGDTAMYLCATSREVTGTYEQYFGPGTRLTVT.

The rearrangement uses TRBV14 and TRBJ1-6; 10 bases fit TRBD1. Per the germline V gene, CDR1 is SGHDN and CDR2 is FVKESK. J was trimmed by 9 bases and V by 4 bases; bases with no gene match: 6. The CDR3 is 15 residues long. This CDR3 is CASSLRTGGPSPLHF. In nucleotides, the CDR3 is TGTGCCAGCAGCCTCAGGACAGGGGGGCCTTCACCCCTCCACTTT. The whole variable domain, filled in from reference TRBV14 and TRBJ1-6, reads EAGVTQFPSHSVIEKGQTVTLRCDPISGHDNLYWYRRVMGKEIKFLLHFVKESKQDESGMPNNRFLAERTGGTYSTLKVQPAELEDSGVYFCASSLRTGGPSPLHFGNGTRLTVT.